This T cell receptor (beta chain) was obtained from a study of cytomegalovirus exposure and HLA in healthy donors. Study overall: A previous analysis identified 95 million to 140 million unique TCR beta sequences derived from 180 million or so T cells. Notes on the study in general: Many donors carried some public TCRs, although rarity characterized most TCR sequences. A further, later analysis showed that HLA-associated TCR beta chains (compared with equally common others) were more clonally expanded.

The CDR3 spans 14 residues. Germline V gene data show CDR1 as MNHEY and CDR2 as SMNVEV (reference sequence). With V trimmed by 4 bases and J by 6 bases, 4 bases remained unmatched. With regard to this clone: Its target is not known.

Healthy individuals who donated bone marrow served as the donors. PCR used 60 Vbeta primers and 13 Jbeta primers. Sequenced by immunoSEQ multiplex PCR; TCRdb stores in-frame clones only, minus some. The profile shows about 130,000 clones, 84% of them singletons. The gene calls are TRBV27 and TRBJ1-5; TRBD1 aligns across 9 bases. This clonotype was sampled from a middle-aged man in good health and CMV-seronegative. The specimen sequenced was PBMCs. The CDR3 protein is CASSSTGGPQPQHF. The CDR3 DNA reads TGTGCCAGCAGTTCTACAGGGGGCCCTCAGCCCCAGCATTTT.